This T cell receptor beta chain was sequenced for a study of blood T cell repertoires in COVID-19. About the research overall: Material from acute and convalescent COVID-19 was sourced from the United States, Italy and Spain. T cells, B-cell-depleted T cells, or PBMCs supplied cDNA or gDNA.

Source study methods: Nucleated cell counts were estimated from reference gene primer amplification. Data came from immunoSEQ multiplex PCR; TCRdb stores just in-frame clones and leaves some out. The DNA was the basis for D and trimming; V, J and clone size are from that table. The sample yields more than 95,000 clones, around 85% seen once. This CDR3 comprises 17 residues. Germline V gives CDR1 SGHVS, CDR2 FQNEAQ. The V gene end was trimmed by 1 base and the J gene end by 1 base; junction bases not matched to a gene: 7. The specimen sequenced was peripheral blood. This TCR was sampled from a man aged 45 to 65 with acute or convalescent COVID-19. The V gene is TRBV7-8, the J gene TRBJ2-3; TRBD2 aligns across 8 bases. CDR3 region: CASSLVSGGYGTDTQYF. DNA for the CDR3: TGTGCCAGCAGCTTAGTAAGCGGGGGCTACGGCACAGATACGCAGTATTTT.